Here is one T cell receptor beta chain with its context. Together with a sample-barcoded 5' primer, a J-beta primer mix was included in a second PCR lasting roughly 6 to 12 cycles. MiXCR, applied by TCRdb to the 5' RACE reads, yields one record per CDR3 protein. The sample carries about 780,000 distinct CDR3 sequences, around 25% recorded once. This sample stems from a study of blood T cells in healthy people across ages. This sample was also put to use in a study of T cells of mothers and their children. That report notes: Slightly, though not significantly, more overlap was seen in related than in unrelated mother-child pairs.

The receptor comes from a boy younger than 18 in good health. Input material: blood.

The CDR3 here is CASSLLAGAYEQYF. The CDR3 bases are TGTGCCAGCAGTTTACTGGCGGGGGCCTACGAGCAGTACTTC. The V call is TRBV12-3 or TRBV12-4, the J call TRBJ2-7; 7 bases match TRBD2. V lost 2 bases and J lost 2; bases outside the gene matches: 3. The CDR3 totals 14 residues.